A single sample gave rise to the 14 T cell receptor beta chains below, sequenced in a study of identical twins. From the 5' RACE reads, TCRdb called clonotypes with MiXCR, one entry per CDR3 protein. The sample consists of 250,000 or so distinct CDR3 sequences, approximately 12% of them appearing once. This same sample was also part of a study on yellow fever vaccine responses in identical twins.

Sequencing was done on a sample of memory (CD45RO+) T cells sorted from blood. The receptor source for this set is a woman aged 18-30 years in good health.

The table lists this clonotype with a few counts. This chain joins TRBV11-2 and TRBJ2-2, with 9 bases lining up with TRBD1. This CDR3 comprises 16 residues. V lost 6 bases and J lost 6; bases outside the gene matches: 11. Germline values: CDR1 SGHAT, CDR2 FQNNGV. DNA of the CDR3: TGTGCCAGCAGTTATTACAGGGGGCAGAGCGCCGGGGAGCTGTTTTTT. Its protein product is CASSYYRGQSAGELFF.

The chain joins TRBV6-5 to TRBJ2-3; TRBD2 matches at 11 bases. This CDR3 spans 16 amino acids. V was clipped by 5 bases and J by 4 bases; unmatched bases: 8. Germline CDR1 MNHEY, CDR2 SVGAGI. The CDR3 sequence is CASSNIAGGGADTQYF. CDR3 bases: TGTGCCAGCAGTAACATAGCGGGAGGGGGGGCAGATACGCAGTATTTT.

The table lists this clonotype with many counts. This chain connects TRBV4-3 to TRBJ2-1; 8 bases align to TRBD2. After removal of 0 bases from V and 15 bases from J, the junction contained 19 bases not matched to a gene. The CDR3 consists of 17 residues. Germline loops: CDR1 LGHNA, CDR2 YSLEER. CDR3 DNA: TGCGCCAGCAGCCAAGATCTAAGTTCATACGGACTAGCCTTTCCGTTCTTC. It translates to CASSQDLSSYGLAFPFF.

The gene calls are TRBV20-1 and TRBJ2-7; D not resolved. The germline gives CDR1 DFQATT, CDR2 SNEGSKA (reference sequence). V dropped 3 bases and J dropped 2 bases, with 14 bases sitting between them. This CDR3 region has 14 residues. The chain's CDR3 is CSARVSANTYEQYF. The CDR3 nucleotides read TGCAGTGCTAGGGTCTCGGCCAACACCTACGAGCAGTACTTC.

The chain combines TRBV7-6 with TRBJ2-7, with 10 positions matching TRBD1. The CDR3 is 14 amino acids. Germline CDR1 SGHVS, CDR2 FNYEAQ. V dropped 5 bases and J dropped 3; count of bases not matched to a gene: 4. The DNA of the CDR3 is TGTGCCAGCAGCGACGGACAGGGGGACTACGAGCAGTACTTC. This translates into CASSDGQGDYEQYF.

This clonotype was recorded at least ten times. The genes are TRBV12-3 or TRBV12-4 and TRBJ2-1; TRBD2 matches 9 bases. This CDR3 has 16 residues. V was clipped by 6 bases and J by 8 bases; unmatched bases: 14. The CDR3 loop is CASSHAGGGAWDEQFF. For the CDR3, the DNA is TGTGCCAGCAGCCACGCTGGCGGGGGGGCTTGGGATGAGCAGTTCTTC.

This sequence joins TRBV28 and TRBJ2-7; D possibly corresponds to TRBD1 (5 bases). This CDR3 spans 14 amino acids. V lost 9 bases, J lost 1 base, and 16 bases lay in between. Germline assignment: CDR1 MDHEN and CDR2 SYDVKM. In DNA, the CDR3 is TGTGCCAGTCTCCAGCTGCAGGGTTCCTACGAGCAGTACTTC. It codes for CASLQLQGSYEQYF.

In this sample, this clonotype turned up a few times. The J gene is TRBJ2-7, the V gene TRBV6-2 or TRBV6-3; 10 bases agree with TRBD2. The V segment lost 4 bases and the J segment 3 bases; nucleotides outside the gene matches: 6. Germline CDR1 is MNHEY and CDR2 is SVGEGT. The CDR3 covers 15 residues. CDR3 residues: CASSSRTSGGYEQYF. DNA of the CDR3: TGTGCCAGCAGTTCCCGGACTAGCGGTGGCTACGAGCAGTACTTC.

This chain joins TRBV6-1 and TRBJ1-2; D might be TRBD1 (5 bases). Germline loops: CDR1 MNHNS, CDR2 SASEGT. The CDR3 consists of 13 residues. The V and J ends lost 6 bases and 8 bases respectively, with 16 bases between them. The CDR3 nucleotides read TGTGCCAGCAGACAGGCAACGGGGGGAGGCTACACCTTC. This translates into CASRQATGGGYTF.

The chain joins TRBV11-2 to TRBJ2-2, with D perhaps TRBD1 (6 bases). The CDR3 is 18 residues long. Germline CDR1 is SGHAT and CDR2 is FQNNGV. Deletions cut 3 bases from V and 3 bases from J, with 20 bases between. The CDR3 DNA sequence: TGTGCCAGCAGCTTCACTGTGGTTGGGCAGGGGTACACCGGGGAGCTGTTTTTT. It translates to CASSFTVVGQGYTGELFF.

This clonotype was recorded at least ten times. V and J are TRBV24-1 and TRBJ2-1; 9 nucleotides match TRBD1. From germline, CDR1 is KGHDR and CDR2 SFDVKD. V shed 3 bases and J 8 bases; nucleotides not matched to a gene: 7. This CDR3 comprises 15 residues. DNA for the CDR3: TGTGCCACCAGTGATCGGGACAGGGCAAAGGATGAGCAGTTCTTC. Encoded protein: CATSDRDRAKDEQFF.

This clonotype was detected ten times or more. V gene TRBV27 combines with J gene TRBJ2-1, with a weak D call TRBD2 (6 bases). The CDR3 consists of 16 residues. CDR1 is MNHEY, CDR2 SMNVEV, per germline (reference sequence). Trimming pared 4 bases from V and 5 bases from J, leaving 18 bases between. CDR3 sequence reads: CASSSSGVLRNNEQFF. CDR3 nucleotide sequence: TGTGCCAGCAGTTCCTCGGGGGTCCTGAGGAACAATGAGCAGTTCTTC.

The chain joins TRBV7-8 to TRBJ2-5; the D is unclear. From germline, CDR1 is SGHVS and CDR2 FQNEAQ. Trimming removed 2 bases from V and 5 bases from J, with 6 bases in between. The CDR3 is made up of 12 amino acids. CDR3 protein: CASSLYSETQYF. CDR3 in DNA: TGTGCCAGCAGCTTATATTCCGAGACCCAGTACTTC. The variable domain in full, completed from reference TRBV7-8 and TRBJ2-5, reads GAGVSQSPRYKVAKRGQDVALRCDPISGHVSLFWYQQALGQGPEFLTYFQNEAQLDKSGLPSDRFFAERPEGSVSTLKIQRTQQEDSAVYLCASSLYSETQYFGPGTRLLVL.

This clonotype was recorded a few times. The chain joins TRBV27 to TRBJ2-1; TRBD2 agrees at 7 bases. The junction had 3 bases not matched to a gene; V was cut back by 4 bases and J by 0 bases. The CDR3 totals 15 residues. CDR1 is MNHEY and CDR2 is SMNVEV in the germline V gene (reference sequence). CDR3 residues: CASSWRGSSYNEQFF. The DNA of the CDR3 is TGTGCCAGCAGTTGGCGGGGGAGCTCCTACAATGAGCAGTTCTTC.